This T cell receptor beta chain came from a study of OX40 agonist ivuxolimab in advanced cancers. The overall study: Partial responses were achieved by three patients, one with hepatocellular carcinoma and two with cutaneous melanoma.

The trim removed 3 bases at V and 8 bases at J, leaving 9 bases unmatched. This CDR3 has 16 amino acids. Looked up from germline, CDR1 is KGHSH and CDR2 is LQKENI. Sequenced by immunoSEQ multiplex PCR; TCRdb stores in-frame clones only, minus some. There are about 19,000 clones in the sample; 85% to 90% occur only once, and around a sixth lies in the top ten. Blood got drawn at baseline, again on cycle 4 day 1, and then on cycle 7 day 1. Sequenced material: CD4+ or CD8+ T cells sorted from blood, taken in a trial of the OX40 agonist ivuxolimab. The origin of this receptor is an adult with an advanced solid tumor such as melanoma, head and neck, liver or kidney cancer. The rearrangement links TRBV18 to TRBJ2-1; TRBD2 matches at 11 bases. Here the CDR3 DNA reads TGTGCCAGCTCACCTTCGCCGGGACTAGCGGAACATGAGCAGTTCTTC. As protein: CASSPSPGLAEHEQFF. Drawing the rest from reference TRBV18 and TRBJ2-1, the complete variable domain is NAGVMQNPRHLVRRRGQEARLRCSPMKGHSHVYWYRQLPEEGLKFMVYLQKENIIDESGMPKERFSAEFPKEGPSILRIQQVVRGDSAAYFCASSPSPGLAEHEQFFGPGTRLTVL.